A single sample is the source of the 26 T cell receptor beta chains below, sequenced in a study of CD8+CD57+ T cells in acquired aplastic anemia. Before being chosen for sequencing, patients had shown CD8+CD57+ cell expansion by flow cytometry. Genomic DNA was employed as the template in profiling TCR beta VDJ and CDR3. Using its own MiXCR run on the reads, TCRdb lists one record per CDR3 protein. The data show 450,000 to 550,000 distinct CDR3 sequences, around 30% seen once. Sequencing input: sorted CD4+, CD8+, or CD8+CD57+ T cells (not recorded which) from PBMCs. Every receptor here comes from a human donor with aplastic anemia.

This clonotype was found a few times. Written as DNA, the CDR3 is TGTGCCAGCGGGACAGCCCATCAGCCCCAGCATTTT. Residues: CASGTAHQPQHF. The rearrangement uses TRBV25-1 and TRBJ1-5; 7 bases match TRBD1. This CDR3 is 12 amino acids long. V dropped 8 bases and J dropped 5; count of bases not matched to a gene: 3. CDR1 and CDR2 (germline): MGHDK, SYGVNS.

The genes are TRBV6-2 or TRBV6-3 and TRBJ2-7; possibly TRBD2 for D (6 bases). Per the germline V gene, CDR1 is MNHEY and CDR2 is SVGEGT. CDR3 length equals 16 residues. Trimming stripped 5 bases from V and 0 bases from J, with 17 bases between. The CDR3 protein is CASSRLAVGFSYEQYF. In DNA form, the CDR3 reads TGTGCCAGCAGTCGGTTAGCGGTAGGTTTCTCCTACGAGCAGTACTTC.

This clonotype was detected only a few times. The chain carries TRBV9 and TRBJ1-1, with 7 bases aligning to TRBD1. The CDR3 is 18 residues long. V shed 4 bases and J 0 bases; nucleotides not matched to a gene: 15. CDR1 and CDR2 from the germline V gene are SGDLS and YYNGEE. The CDR3 here is CASSMRPQTGTMNTEAFF. In DNA form, the CDR3 reads TGTGCCAGCAGCATGCGACCCCAGACAGGGACCATGAACACTGAAGCTTTCTTT.

The chain is built from TRBV19 and TRBJ1-2; D unclear. The CDR3 is made up of 14 amino acids. V was clipped by 3 bases and J by 3 bases, with 11 bases between them. CDR1 is LNHDA, CDR2 SQIVND, per germline (reference sequence). DNA for the CDR3: TGTGCCAGTAGTATTGGTCCGACGTACTATGGCTACACCTTC. Protein product: CASSIGPTYYGYTF.

In its sample, this clonotype was seen many times. J is TRBJ2-3 and V is TRBV11-2; a weak D match, TRBD2 (5 bases). There are 13 residues in the CDR3. V was shortened by 5 bases and J by 11 bases, with 17 bases between the two germline ends. Looked up from germline, CDR1 is SGHAT and CDR2 is FQNNGV. The CDR3 region has the DNA TGTGCCAGCAGCGCGCCGGCCGTTCGGGGGCAGTATTTT. Its protein is CASSAPAVRGQYF. Looking up the rest from reference TRBV11-2 and TRBJ2-3 gives the full variable domain: EAGVAQSPRYKIIEKRQSVAFWCNPISGHATLYWYQQILGQGPKLLIQFQNNGVVDDSQLPKDRFSAERLKGVDSTLKIQPAKLEDSAVYLCASSAPAVRGQYFGPGTRLTVL.

This clonotype was recorded a few times. The V call is TRBV9, the J call TRBJ2-1; 8 bases agree with TRBD2. Germline CDR1 SGDLS, CDR2 YYNGEE. After removal of 5 bases from V and 6 bases from J, the junction contained 10 bases not matched to a gene. This CDR3 comprises 15 residues. Here the CDR3 reads CASSWAGTRGNEQFF. The CDR3 DNA sequence: TGTGCCAGCAGTTGGGCCGGGACTAGAGGCAATGAGCAGTTCTTC.

This clonotype occurred many times. The chain links TRBV19 to TRBJ2-7, with 12 bases aligning to TRBD1. This CDR3 region has 13 residues. The V and J ends lost 5 bases and 6 bases, in that order; junction bases with no gene match: 2. Germline CDR1 and CDR2: LNHDA and SQIVND (reference sequence). Here the CDR3 DNA reads TGTGCCAGTAGTGGGACAGGGGGCGTCGAGCAGTACTTC. This gives the protein CASSGTGGVEQYF.

The V and J genes are TRBV24-1 and TRBJ2-1; tentative D call: TRBD2 (5 bases). Trimming stripped 4 bases from V and 9 bases from J, with 12 bases between. Germline CDR1 reads KGHDR; CDR2 reads SFDVKD. This CDR3 is built from 13 residues. CDR3 bases: TGTGCCACCAGTGAGCCCGGACTTGGTGAGCAGTTCTTC. This gives the protein CATSEPGLGEQFF.

This clonotype was seen at least ten times. This chain uses TRBV24-1 with TRBJ2-1; 13 bases align to TRBD2. Germline V gene lookup returns CDR1 KGHDR and CDR2 SFDVKD. The CDR3 spans 15 residues. With V trimmed by 0 bases and J by 8 bases, 0 bases remained unmatched. The chain's CDR3 is CATSDLGLAGDEQFF. The CDR3 nucleotides read TGTGCCACCAGTGATTTGGGACTAGCGGGAGATGAGCAGTTCTTC.

This clonotype has more than one count but fewer than ten. The chain links TRBV7-8 to TRBJ1-5, with D hard to call. This CDR3 is built from 14 residues. Germline CDR1 is SGHVS and CDR2 is FQNEAQ. Trimming stripped 3 bases from V and 3 bases from J, with 9 bases between. The CDR3 sequence is CASSFARDNQPQHF. In nucleotides, the CDR3 is TGTGCCAGCAGCTTCGCGAGGGACAATCAGCCCCAGCATTTT.

Ten or more counts support this clonotype. The V call is TRBV2, the J call TRBJ2-3; 8 bases are shared with TRBD2. Losses at the gene ends were 4 bases for V and 5 bases for J; bases not matched to a gene: 8. From germline, CDR1 is SNHLY and CDR2 FYNNEI. The CDR3 runs 15 residues. The CDR3 is CASSASGTSKDTQYF. The CDR3 DNA is TGTGCCAGCAGTGCTTCCGGGACTAGTAAAGATACGCAGTATTTT.

This clonotype was detected ten times or more. The chain couples TRBV19 to TRBJ2-3, with D perhaps matching TRBD1 (6 bases). Trimming cost V 7 bases and J 7 bases, with 18 bases left between them. The CDR3 runs to 14 residues. Germline V gives CDR1 LNHDA, CDR2 SQIVND (reference sequence). Here the CDR3 reads CASNNRDNLYTQYF. DNA of the CDR3: TGTGCCAGTAACAACCGGGACAACCTATATACGCAGTATTTT.

The chain links TRBV20-1 to TRBJ2-7; 7 bases match TRBD2. V was pared by 4 bases and J by 6 bases, with 12 bases of the junction left unmatched. CDR3 length: 14 amino acids. Looked up from germline, CDR1 is DFQATT and CDR2 is SNEGSKA (reference sequence). The CDR3 spells CSATRLGGSLEQYF. DNA for the CDR3: TGCAGTGCTACCCGGTTGGGCGGGAGCCTCGAGCAGTACTTC.

The chain links TRBV7-3 to TRBJ2-1; the match to TRBD2 covers 10 bases. Germline CDR1 is SGHTA and CDR2 is FQGTGA. After removal of 4 bases from V and 9 bases from J, the junction contained 12 bases not matched to a gene. The CDR3 spans 16 residues. The CDR3 coding sequence is TGTGCCAGCAGCTCTCCCCAAGCGGGGGGGCCGGGTGAGCAGTTCTTC. Translated: CASSSPQAGGPGEQFF.

The gene calls are TRBV9 and TRBJ1-6; D is undetermined. CDR1 is SGDLS, CDR2 YYNGEE, per germline. The CDR3 is made up of 14 amino acids. V gave up 0 bases and J gave up 4 bases, with 5 bases separating them. The CDR3 DNA follows: TGTGCCAGCAGCGTAGTAGAGTATAATTCACCCCTCCACTTT. Translation gives CASSVVEYNSPLHF.

There are many counts of this clonotype. This chain connects TRBV20-1 to TRBJ1-5, with D maybe TRBD1 (6 bases). This CDR3 has 15 residues. V was clipped by 6 bases and J by 4 bases, with 19 bases between them. CDR1 and CDR2 (germline): DFQATT, SNEGSKA (reference sequence). CDR3 nucleotide sequence: TGCAGTGCACCTTATCCGGGACACCCAAATCAGCCCCAGCATTTT. Translating it yields CSAPYPGHPNQPQHF.

With respect to this clonotype: Just one base apart from a much larger clone, this may be a read error. The CDR3, as DNA: TGTGCCGTCAGTGAGCTTAGCAGGACAGGGGGCGCAGAGCAGTACTTC. This encodes CAVSELSRTGGAEQYF. The chain carries TRBV10-3 and TRBJ2-7; 11 nucleotides match TRBD1. The CDR3 is made up of 16 amino acids. The V gene's germline CDR1 is ENHRY and CDR2 SYGVKD.

This chain links TRBV12-3 or TRBV12-4 with TRBJ1-1; 12 positions match TRBD1. V lost 5 bases, J lost 10 bases, and 8 bases stayed unmatched. The CDR3 is 14 residues long. The CDR3 nucleotides read TGTGCCAGCAGTCCCACGGGACAGGGGGCGGGAGCTTTCTTT. It yields the protein CASSPTGQGAGAFF.

V gene TRBV27 combines with J gene TRBJ2-7; D may be TRBD1 (7 bases). V shed 5 bases and J shed 3 bases, with 17 bases lying between them. Germline V gene lookup returns CDR1 MNHEY and CDR2 SMNVEV (reference sequence). This CDR3 region has 15 residues. CDR3 DNA: TGTGCCAGCAGTCGTTTTCAGGGGGGTGGCTACGAGCAGTACTTC. This gives the protein CASSRFQGGGYEQYF.

Comments on this clonotype: Given a much more abundant clone one base away, this may be a read error. V and J are TRBV20-1 and TRBJ2-7; TRBD2 matches 14 bases. Germline loops: CDR1 DFQATT, CDR2 SNEGSKA (reference sequence). This CDR3 is built from 17 residues. Losses at the gene ends were 5 bases for V and 5 bases for J; bases not matched to a gene: 14. CDR3 in amino acids: CSAGGGTSGGRPDEQYF. The CDR3 DNA is TGCAGTGCTGGAGGGGGGACTAGCGGGGGTAGGCCCGACGAGCAGTACTTC.

This clonotype was found many times. CDR3: CATSRVGSAVEQYF. The CDR3 DNA reads as TGTGCCACCAGCAGAGTTGGATCGGCGGTCGAGCAGTACTTC. This chain uses TRBV15 with TRBJ2-7, with D unresolved. CDR3 size: 14 residues. With 1 base removed from V and 6 bases from J, the gap between germline ends came to 13 bases. From germline, CDR1 is LNHNV and CDR2 YYDKDF (reference sequence).

Comment on this clonotype: At one end, the junction sequence differs from germline, possibly due to a read error. The rearrangement uses TRBV20-1 and TRBJ2-3, with TRBD2 identical over 9 bases. Germline values: CDR1 DFQATT, CDR2 SNEGSKA (reference sequence). The CDR3 contains 16 residues. DNA of the CDR3: TGCAGTGCCCTGACCCAAAGACTAGCGGCCACAGGTACGCAGTATTTT. Translating it yields CSALTQRLAATGTQYF.

The gene calls are TRBV28 and TRBJ2-1; no reliable D call. Germline V gene sequence: CDR1 MDHEN, CDR2 SYDVKM. Trimming shortened V by 7 bases and J by 5 bases, and 15 bases separated the two germline ends. This CDR3 spans 14 amino acids. CDR3 amino acids: CASKPPTVHNEQFF. DNA of the CDR3: TGTGCCAGCAAACCCCCAACAGTACACAATGAGCAGTTCTTC. Complete variable domain (other parts from reference TRBV28 and TRBJ2-1): DVKVTQSSRYLVKRTGEKVFLECVQDMDHENMFWYRQDPGLGLRLIYFSYDVKMKEKGDIPEGYSVSREKKERFSLILESASTNQTSMYLCASKPPTVHNEQFFGPGTRLTVL.

The V gene is TRBV29-1, the J gene TRBJ2-1, with D perhaps TRBD1 (5 bases). This CDR3 has 14 residues. Germline V gives CDR1 SQVTM, CDR2 ANQGSEA. Trimming cost V 7 bases and J 4 bases, with 17 bases left between them. Here the CDR3 DNA reads TGCAGCGCCGATAGGGGTGGATGGTACAATGAGCAGTTCTTC. This codes for CSADRGGWYNEQFF.

Turning to this clonotype: A much larger clone lies one base from this, so it may be a read error. The J gene is TRBJ1-2, the V gene TRBV19, with 7 nucleotides matching TRBD1. Per germline, CDR1 LNHDA and CDR2 SQIVND (reference sequence). Trimming removed 7 bases from V and 8 bases from J; junction bases left unmatched: 16. This CDR3 is 15 amino acids long. The DNA of the CDR3 is TGTGCCAGTACCTCATGGGCAGGGGGAGGCCAGGGCTACACCTTC. This encodes CASTSWAGGGQGYTF. The full variable domain, its missing parts supplied by reference TRBV19 and TRBJ1-2, is DGGITQSPKYLFRKEGQNVTLSCEQNLNHDAMYWYRQDPGQGLRLIYYSQIVNDFQKGDIAEGYSVSREKKESFPLTVTSAQKNPTAFYLCASTSWAGGGQGYTFGSGTRLTVV.

This clonotype was seen a few times. The chain employs TRBV2 and TRBJ1-2; 10 nucleotides match TRBD1. Germline V CDR1 and CDR2: SNHLY, FYNNEI. CDR3 length: 15 amino acids. V lost 5 bases and J lost 4; bases outside the gene matches: 7. The CDR3 DNA reads as TGTGCCAGCAGTCCCGGGACAGGGGAATTCTATGGCTACACCTTC. Translating it yields CASSPGTGEFYGYTF.